This T cell receptor (beta chain) emerged from a study of somatic mutations in cytotoxic T cells in rheumatoid arthritis. Overall study context: In some cases, T-cell populations stained with V beta antibodies were flow-sorted at nearly 100% purity, and these included V beta1+ cells sequenced for TCRB. Findings and caveats of the study: Slight TRBV07 underrepresentation in rheumatoid arthritis patients went unadjusted for multiple comparisons.

As for this clone: Its antigen is currently unknown.

Here immunoSEQ multiplex PCR was the method, and the copy in TCRdb shows in-frame clones only, minus some. The sample lists about 17,000 clones, 70% to 80% occurring once. The CDR3 runs 16 residues. The V gene lost 2 bases and the J gene lost 4 bases, with 17 bases spanning the gap. The germline gives CDR1 MGHRA, CDR2 YSYEKL. The rearrangement links TRBV4-1 to TRBJ2-5, with D possibly called TRBD1 or TRBD2 (5 bases each). Sequencing was performed on CD8+ T cells sorted from blood. The clonotype comes from an adult with rheumatoid arthritis. The CDR3 bases are TGCGCCAGCAGCCAACGCCCCGGGACGGTGACAGAGACCCAGTACTTC. It is translated as CASSQRPGTVTETQYF.